Below, 20 T cell receptor beta chains from the same sample are listed, as sequenced in a study of blood T cell repertoires in COVID-19. Sequencing was performed with immunoSEQ multiplex PCR; in TCRdb, only in-frame clones are kept and a portion is missing. The sample has around 190,000 clones, approximately 78% seen once. Sample: PBMCs or T cells enriched from blood (not recorded which). The receptors derive from a man aged 35 to 55 who had recovered from COVID-19.

The chain links TRBV3-1 (or the pseudogene TRBV3-2) to TRBJ1-1; no reliable D call. Trimming took 0 bases from V and 1 from J, leaving 9 bases between them. CDR3 length: 15 amino acids. Germline-derived CDR1 and CDR2 are LGHDT and YNNKEL (reference sequence). The CDR3 loop is CASSQDLTANTEAFF. The CDR3, as DNA: TGTGCCAGCAGCCAAGATCTCACAGCGAACACTGAAGCTTTCTTT.

This clone was detected only once. CDR3 sequence (DNA): TGTGCCAGCAGTTTATTCCCCGGGGGGGGGCCCCAGCATTTT. Its protein is CASSLFPGGGPQHF. This chain links TRBV27 with TRBJ1-5, with D perhaps TRBD1 (5 bases). The CDR3 has 14 residues. Trimming shortened V by 1 base and J by 9 bases, and 13 bases separated the two germline ends. Germline V gene lookup returns CDR1 MNHEY and CDR2 SMNVEV (reference sequence).

This chain links TRBV12-3 or TRBV12-4 with TRBJ2-1; D remains unclear. This CDR3 spans 13 amino acids. Trimming removed 2 bases from V and 6 bases from J, with 8 bases in between. The CDR3 DNA is TGTGCCAGCAGTTTAAGACTCCCCAATGAGCAGTTCTTC. It specifies CASSLRLPNEQFF.

This clone was picked up one time. This sequence joins TRBV29-1 and TRBJ2-7; D uncertain. Per the germline V gene, CDR1 is SQVTM and CDR2 is ANQGSEA. The CDR3 runs 13 residues. Trimming left V 1 base short and J 6 bases short, with 13 bases between. The CDR3 DNA reads TGCAGCGTTGAAGGTTCCATGTCGGGCGAGCAGTACTTC. Translation gives CSVEGSMSGEQYF.

This clone has only a few counts. The chain is built from TRBV7-8 and TRBJ1-5; perhaps TRBD1 as D (6 bases). The V and J ends lost 5 bases and 3 bases respectively, with 14 bases between them. The CDR3 has 15 amino acids. CDR1 SGHVS and CDR2 FQNEAQ come from the germline V gene. CDR3 amino acids: CASSPGRGLNQPQHF. The CDR3 region has the DNA TGTGCCAGCAGCCCAGGCAGGGGCCTCAATCAGCCCCAGCATTTT.

This clone appeared a single time. This chain links TRBV4-1 with TRBJ2-3; 7 positions agree with TRBD1. The CDR3 extends over 18 amino acids. The junction had 17 bases not matched to a gene; V was cut back by 4 bases and J by 4 bases. The germline CDR1 and CDR2 sequences are MGHRA and YSYEKL. CDR3 in amino acids: CASSPTPLGPGGADTQYF. In nucleotides, the CDR3 is TGCGCCAGCAGCCCCACCCCCCTTGGGCCAGGGGGAGCAGATACGCAGTATTTT.

This clone was counted once. The chain recombines TRBV11-2 with TRBJ2-3; tentatively, D is TRBD2 (6 bases). Germline CDR1 and CDR2: SGHAT and FQNNGV. V lost 1 base, J lost 7 bases, and 9 bases lay in between. CDR3 size: 13 residues. The CDR3 DNA sequence: TGTGCCAGCAGCTTAGTTCGGGGGAATACGCAGTATTTT. Protein: CASSLVRGNTQYF. Together with reference TRBV11-2 and TRBJ2-3, the CDR3 gives the full variable domain: EAGVAQSPRYKIIEKRQSVAFWCNPISGHATLYWYQQILGQGPKLLIQFQNNGVVDDSQLPKDRFSAERLKGVDSTLKIQPAKLEDSAVYLCASSLVRGNTQYFGPGTRLTVL.

The CDR3 DNA reads as TGTGCCAGCGAGAAGAGGTTTCGAGCTTTCTTT. As protein: CASEKRFRAFF. The chain uses TRBV6-4 and TRBJ1-1; D is unclear. The ends were cut back, 8 bases at V and 10 bases at J, with 14 bases in the middle. Germline V CDR1 and CDR2: MRHNA, SNTAGT. The CDR3 extends over 11 amino acids.

The V gene is TRBV28, the J gene TRBJ2-7; possibly TRBD1 for D (6 bases). Germline CDR1 and CDR2: MDHEN and SYDVKM. V lost 6 bases and J 3 bases, leaving 9 bases between the germline ends. The CDR3 sequence is 12 residues long. The CDR3 region is CASRQGFYEQYF. CDR3 nucleotide sequence: TGTGCCAGCAGACAGGGTTTCTACGAGCAGTACTTC.

The chain joins TRBV5-1 to TRBJ2-1, with 10 bases aligning to TRBD2. With V trimmed by 4 bases and J by 4 bases, 5 bases remained unmatched. The CDR3 is 15 amino acids. Germline V gene sequence: CDR1 SGHRS, CDR2 YFSETQ. CDR3 sequence: CASSRLAGQYNEQFF. DNA of the CDR3: TGCGCCAGCAGCAGACTAGCGGGCCAATACAATGAGCAGTTCTTC.

The J gene is TRBJ2-7, the V gene TRBV11-2, with D tentatively TRBD2 (6 bases). V was pared by 3 bases and J by 1 base, with 13 bases between. Per germline, CDR1 SGHAT and CDR2 FQNNGV. This CDR3 is 15 amino acids long. CDR3 sequence reads: CASSLIAALSYEQYF. DNA for the CDR3: TGTGCCAGCAGCTTGATAGCGGCCCTTTCCTACGAGCAGTACTTC. The whole variable domain, remainder taken from reference TRBV11-2 and TRBJ2-7, is EAGVAQSPRYKIIEKRQSVAFWCNPISGHATLYWYQQILGQGPKLLIQFQNNGVVDDSQLPKDRFSAERLKGVDSTLKIQPAKLEDSAVYLCASSLIAALSYEQYFGPGTRLTVT.

The CDR3 here is CASRVTGDNGYTF. For the CDR3, the DNA is TGTGCCAGTAGGGTGACAGGGGACAATGGCTACACCTTC. J is TRBJ1-2 and V is TRBV19; 8 nucleotides align to TRBD1. The V gene's germline CDR1 is LNHDA and CDR2 SQIVND (reference sequence). This CDR3 is 13 amino acids long. V trimming: 6 bases; J trimming: 6 bases; junction bases outside the gene matches: 6.

The V gene is TRBV2, the J gene TRBJ2-1; 9 positions agree with TRBD2. The CDR3 consists of 14 residues. V lost 3 bases and J lost 14; bases outside the gene matches: 11. Germline-derived CDR1 and CDR2 are SNHLY and FYNNEI. The CDR3 loop is CASSEASGASRKFF. The CDR3 DNA reads as TGTGCCAGCAGTGAGGCTAGCGGGGCGTCAAGGAAGTTCTTC.

The chain links TRBV18 to TRBJ1-3; D not certain. The V gene lost 3 bases and the J gene lost 4 bases, with 4 bases spanning the gap. In germline, CDR1 is KGHSH, CDR2 LQKENI. The CDR3 runs 12 residues. CDR3 DNA: TGTGCCAGCTCACCTCAAGGAAACACCATATATTTT. This codes for CASSPQGNTIYF.

The V and J genes are TRBV5-6 and TRBJ1-2; D is uncertain. Germline CDR1 is SGHDT and CDR2 is YYEEEE. V lost 0 bases and J lost 2, with 8 bases in between. This CDR3 spans 14 amino acids. The CDR3 protein is CASSLGRLNYGYTF. Written as DNA, the CDR3 is TGTGCCAGCAGCTTGGGCCGGTTGAACTATGGCTACACCTTC.

The table lists this clone with a few counts. J is TRBJ2-7 and V is TRBV10-3, with 7 bases lining up with TRBD1. This CDR3 spans 15 amino acids. Looked up from germline, CDR1 is ENHRY and CDR2 is SYGVKD. The V and J ends lost 0 bases and 1 base, in that order; junction bases with no gene match: 3. The CDR3 DNA is TGTGCCATCAGTGAGTCTGCAGGGGGTTCCTACGAGCAGTACTTC. Protein product: CAISESAGGSYEQYF.

The chain couples TRBV18 to TRBJ2-3; no firm D call. Trimming took off 1 base at V and 4 bases at J, with 6 bases between the two ends. There are 13 residues in the CDR3. Per germline, CDR1 KGHSH and CDR2 LQKENI. The CDR3 DNA reads as TGTGCCAGCTCACCACAGTTAGCAGATACGCAGTATTTT. As protein: CASSPQLADTQYF.

This chain joins TRBV4-1 and TRBJ1-2, with 7 bases fitting TRBD1. J lost 0 bases, V lost 2 bases, and 9 bases had no gene match. CDR1 and CDR2 (germline): MGHRA, YSYEKL. The CDR3 spans 17 residues. CDR3 nucleotides: TGCGCCAGCAGCCAACGACCGGGACAGCAATCTAACTATGGCTACACCTTC. This encodes CASSQRPGQQSNYGYTF.

In the case of this clone: The junction does not match germline at one end; this may be a read error. The rearrangement links TRBV27 to TRBJ1-2, with D possibly TRBD1 on 5 matching bases. This CDR3 contains 15 residues. Germline V lookup: CDR1 MNHEY, CDR2 SMNVEV (reference sequence). The CDR3 loop reads CASSPISGSLYSYTF. The DNA for the CDR3 is TGTGCCAGCAGCCCTATTTCAGGGTCTCTCTATAGCTACACCTTC.

The chain employs TRBV29-1 and TRBJ2-7; 9 bases fit TRBD2. There are 13 residues in the CDR3. J was trimmed by 4 bases and V by 5 bases; bases with no gene match: 6. Germline V gives CDR1 SQVTM, CDR2 ANQGSEA. CDR3 sequence reads: CSVQLAGYYEQYF. CDR3 coding DNA: TGCAGCGTTCAGCTAGCGGGGTATTACGAGCAGTACTTC.